These T cell receptor beta chains were read from a single sample in a study of cytomegalovirus exposure and HLA in healthy donors. Method: immunoSEQ multiplex PCR; TCRdb's copy keeps in-frame clones and lacks some. This sample contains 200,000 to 250,000 clones. The sequenced material came from PBMCs. The receptors were sampled from a girl aged 2-15 years in good health and CMV-seropositive. CDR3s include the opening cysteine and the closing phenylalanine or tryptophan. The order of the fields is J gene, D gene, V gene, CDR3 DNA, CDR3 protein. D genes are given only for firm matches.

j_call: TRBJ2-1; d_call: TRBD2; v_call: TRBV10-3; cdr3_nt: TGTGCCATCAGTGAGTCTCGGACTAGCGGGAGGACCAATGAGCAGTTCTTC; cdr3_aa: CAISESRTSGRTNEQFF
j_call: TRBJ1-2; d_call: -; v_call: TRBV15; cdr3_nt: TGTGCCACCAGCAGAGATGGGGGCCAACAGGAGCACTATGGCTACACCTTC; cdr3_aa: CATSRDGGQQEHYGYTF
j_call: TRBJ2-7; d_call: TRBD1; v_call: TRBV5-1; cdr3_nt: TGCGCCAGCAGCCAGGGACAGACCTACGAGCAGTACTTC; cdr3_aa: CASSQGQTYEQYF
j_call: TRBJ2-5; d_call: -; v_call: TRBV5-6; cdr3_nt: TGTGCCAGCAGCTGGGTGGCCGGGGAGACCCAGTACTTC; cdr3_aa: CASSWVAGETQYF
j_call: TRBJ2-7; d_call: TRBD1; v_call: TRBV11-3; cdr3_nt: TGTGCCAGCAGCCCACAGGGGTCCTACGAGCAGTACTTC; cdr3_aa: CASSPQGSYEQYF
j_call: TRBJ2-7; d_call: -; v_call: TRBV18; cdr3_nt: TGTGCCAGCTCATCCAGCTACGAGCAGTACTTC; cdr3_aa: CASSSSYEQYF
j_call: TRBJ1-5; d_call: -; v_call: TRBV28; cdr3_nt: TGTGCCAGCAGTGGATTGACAGGATACAATCAGCCCCAGCATTTT; cdr3_aa: CASSGLTGYNQPQHF
j_call: TRBJ2-1; d_call: TRBD2; v_call: TRBV7-2; cdr3_nt: TGTGCCAGCAGCTCAAGCGGGAGCGGCGCCTACAATGAGCAGTTCTTC; cdr3_aa: CASSSSGSGAYNEQFF
j_call: TRBJ2-3; d_call: TRBD2; v_call: TRBV19; cdr3_nt: TGTGCCAGTAGTATAGGGCGGGAGGGCCTGGATACGCAGTATTTT; cdr3_aa: CASSIGREGLDTQYF
j_call: TRBJ2-7; d_call: -; v_call: TRBV20-1; cdr3_nt: TGCAGTGCACTAGCCCTATATCAGCAGTACTTC; cdr3_aa: CSALALYQQYF
j_call: TRBJ2-1; d_call: TRBD2; v_call: TRBV7-9; cdr3_nt: TGTGCCAGCAGCCCCCGGGCGCGGGAGTACAATGAGCAGTTCTTC; cdr3_aa: CASSPRAREYNEQFF
j_call: TRBJ2-7; d_call: TRBD2; v_call: TRBV5-6; cdr3_nt: TGTGCCAGCAGCTTGGGACTAGCGGGATCCGGTCAGTACTTC; cdr3_aa: CASSLGLAGSGQYF
j_call: TRBJ2-7; d_call: TRBD1; v_call: TRBV10-3; cdr3_nt: TGTGCCATCAGTGAGCCGCGACAGGGGGTCTACGAGCAGTACTTC; cdr3_aa: CAISEPRQGVYEQYF
j_call: TRBJ2-3; d_call: TRBD1; v_call: TRBV5-1; cdr3_nt: TGCGCCAGCAGCTTGGGACAGGGGGCTGTGGATACGCAGTATTTT; cdr3_aa: CASSLGQGAVDTQYF
j_call: TRBJ2-7; d_call: TRBD2; v_call: TRBV7-7; cdr3_nt: TGTGCCAGCAGCTTATATGGGACTAGCTTATTCGAGCAGTACTTC; cdr3_aa: CASSLYGTSLFEQYF
j_call: TRBJ2-7; d_call: -; v_call: TRBV4-1; cdr3_nt: TGCGCCAGCAGCCGCGGACTCTCCTACGAGCAGTACTTC; cdr3_aa: CASSRGLSYEQYF
j_call: TRBJ1-2; d_call: -; v_call: TRBV5-4; cdr3_nt: TGTGCCAGCAGGACAGGCACTTATGGCTACACCTTC; cdr3_aa: CASRTGTYGYTF
j_call: TRBJ2-7; d_call: TRBD2; v_call: TRBV2; cdr3_nt: TGTGCCAGCAGTTTCGGACTAGCGGGGCTCTACGAGCAGTACTTC; cdr3_aa: CASSFGLAGLYEQYF
j_call: TRBJ2-2; d_call: -; v_call: TRBV6-5; cdr3_nt: TGTGCCAGCAGTTACTCGTTGTTAGAGAACACCGGGGAGCTGTTTTTT; cdr3_aa: CASSYSLLENTGELFF
j_call: TRBJ2-7; d_call: -; v_call: TRBV19; cdr3_nt: TGTGCCAGTAGTACGGGGTACGAGCAGTACTTC; cdr3_aa: CASSTGYEQYF
j_call: TRBJ2-5; d_call: TRBD1; v_call: TRBV5-1; cdr3_nt: TGCGCCAGCAGCCAGGTGTACAGGGGGCAAGAGACCCAGTACTTC; cdr3_aa: CASSQVYRGQETQYF
j_call: TRBJ1-2; d_call: -; v_call: TRBV28; cdr3_nt: TGTGCCAGCAGTAACCCCCTTGCTATTGGCTACACCTTC; cdr3_aa: CASSNPLAIGYTF
j_call: TRBJ1-2; d_call: -; v_call: TRBV2; cdr3_nt: TGTGCCAGCAGTCCGGATGGCTACACCTTC; cdr3_aa: CASSPDGYTF
j_call: TRBJ2-2; d_call: TRBD2; v_call: TRBV28; cdr3_nt: TGTGCCAGCAGTAGACTAGCCCTCGGGGAGCTGTTTTTT; cdr3_aa: CASSRLALGELFF
j_call: TRBJ2-7; d_call: -; v_call: TRBV9; cdr3_nt: TGTGCCAGCAGCGCGACTCTGAGGGCTGGGTCCTACGAGCAGTACTTC; cdr3_aa: CASSATLRAGSYEQYF
j_call: TRBJ1-5; d_call: -; v_call: TRBV10-1; cdr3_nt: TGCGCCAGCAGGACAGTTAGCAATCAGCCCCAGCATTTT; cdr3_aa: CASRTVSNQPQHF
j_call: TRBJ1-2; d_call: -; v_call: TRBV19; cdr3_nt: TGTGCCAGTAGTATAAGGGGCTATGGCTACACCTTC; cdr3_aa: CASSIRGYGYTF
j_call: TRBJ2-7; d_call: -; v_call: TRBV11-2; cdr3_nt: TGTGCCAGCAGCTCCATAGGGGCGGGAAGCTCCTACGAGCAGTACTTC; cdr3_aa: CASSSIGAGSSYEQYF
j_call: TRBJ2-5; d_call: TRBD2; v_call: TRBV18; cdr3_nt: TGTGCCAGCTCACCGGCGCTAGCGGGAGGTGAGACCCAGTACTTC; cdr3_aa: CASSPALAGGETQYF
j_call: TRBJ2-1; d_call: TRBD2; v_call: TRBV7-2; cdr3_nt: TGTGCCAGCAGTCCGGGACTAGCGGGAGTGGGCGAGCAGTTCTTC; cdr3_aa: CASSPGLAGVGEQFF
j_call: TRBJ2-7; d_call: TRBD1; v_call: TRBV7-6; cdr3_nt: TGTGCCAGCAGCATTGGACAGGGGACCATATCCTACGAGCAGTACTTC; cdr3_aa: CASSIGQGTISYEQYF
j_call: TRBJ2-5; d_call: TRBD2; v_call: TRBV6-5; cdr3_nt: TGTGCCAGCAGTTACTCGGGACTAGCGGGAGAAGAGACCCAGTACTTC; cdr3_aa: CASSYSGLAGEETQYF
j_call: TRBJ2-7; d_call: -; v_call: TRBV7-8; cdr3_nt: TGTGCCAGCAGCGCGGGTTCCGAGCAGTACTTC; cdr3_aa: CASSAGSEQYF
j_call: TRBJ1-5; d_call: -; v_call: TRBV4-1; cdr3_nt: TGCGCCAGCAGCCAAGAAGGAGAAGGATATCAGCCCCAGCATTTT; cdr3_aa: CASSQEGEGYQPQHF
j_call: TRBJ2-7; d_call: TRBD2; v_call: TRBV19; cdr3_nt: TGTGCCAGTAGTACCTCGGGGGAGGGTATCTACGAGCAGTACTTC; cdr3_aa: CASSTSGEGIYEQYF
j_call: TRBJ2-1; d_call: TRBD1; v_call: TRBV10-3; cdr3_nt: TGTGCCATCAGTGAGTCGCTGGACAGGGGGCCTGGTGAGCAGTTCTTC; cdr3_aa: CAISESLDRGPGEQFF
j_call: TRBJ2-7; d_call: -; v_call: TRBV10-3; cdr3_nt: TGTGCCATCACCAGACAGGGAGGTTTCTACGAGCAGTACTTC; cdr3_aa: CAITRQGGFYEQYF
j_call: TRBJ2-7; d_call: TRBD2; v_call: TRBV27; cdr3_nt: TGTGCCAGCAAATCGGGAGCGGGACGCTCCTACGAGCAGTACTTC; cdr3_aa: CASKSGAGRSYEQYF
j_call: TRBJ2-5; d_call: -; v_call: TRBV27; cdr3_nt: TGTGCCAGCAGTTCTGGCCGGACGGGAAATCAAGAGACCCAGTACTTC; cdr3_aa: CASSSGRTGNQETQYF
j_call: TRBJ2-1; d_call: -; v_call: TRBV5-1; cdr3_nt: TGCGCCAGCAGCTTACCCACTTCCTACAATGAGCAGTTCTTC; cdr3_aa: CASSLPTSYNEQFF
j_call: TRBJ2-3; d_call: -; v_call: TRBV28; cdr3_nt: TGTGCCAGCAGTTTAAATATCAGAGGATATACGCAGTATTTT; cdr3_aa: CASSLNIRGYTQYF
j_call: TRBJ2-1; d_call: TRBD2; v_call: TRBV29-1; cdr3_nt: TGCAGCATTGGGACTACCTACAATGAGCAGTTCTTC; cdr3_aa: CSIGTTYNEQFF
j_call: TRBJ1-1; d_call: -; v_call: TRBV28; cdr3_nt: TGTGCCAGCAGTTTATGGGGGGGGAACACTGAAGCTTTCTTT; cdr3_aa: CASSLWGGNTEAFF
j_call: TRBJ2-1; d_call: TRBD2; v_call: TRBV2; cdr3_nt: TGTGCCAGCAGTGAATGGGCGGGAGGCCAGCAGTTCTTC; cdr3_aa: CASSEWAGGQQFF
j_call: TRBJ2-4; d_call: -; v_call: TRBV2; cdr3_nt: TGTGCCAGCAGTGGGGGCCCTATCGAGTCAAAAAACATTCAGTACTTC; cdr3_aa: CASSGGPIESKNIQYF
j_call: TRBJ2-6; d_call: TRBD1; v_call: TRBV19; cdr3_nt: TGTGCCAGTAGTATGCTCCCGGACAGGGTCGTCTCTGGGGCCAACGTCCTGACTTTC; cdr3_aa: CASSMLPDRVVSGANVLTF
j_call: TRBJ2-1; d_call: TRBD1; v_call: TRBV2; cdr3_nt: TGTGCCAGCAGTGAGGACAGGCTGGGGGATGAGCAGTTCTTC; cdr3_aa: CASSEDRLGDEQFF
j_call: TRBJ2-7; d_call: -; v_call: TRBV5-1; cdr3_nt: TGCGCCAGCAGGCCCGACAGTTCCGTGCAGGGGCAACCGTACTTC; cdr3_aa: CASRPDSSVQGQPYF
j_call: TRBJ2-4; d_call: -; v_call: TRBV27; cdr3_nt: TGTGCCACCCGGGAGCGAAACATTCAGTACTTC; cdr3_aa: CATRERNIQYF
j_call: TRBJ2-2; d_call: -; v_call: TRBV27; cdr3_nt: TGTGCCAGCAGTCCCTACACCGGGGAGCTGTTTTTT; cdr3_aa: CASSPYTGELFF
j_call: TRBJ1-5; d_call: TRBD1; v_call: TRBV28; cdr3_nt: TGTGCCAGCAGTTTCGGGAGGGGGCCCAGGCGGGGCAATCAGCCCCAGCATTTT; cdr3_aa: CASSFGRGPRRGNQPQHF
j_call: TRBJ2-7; d_call: -; v_call: TRBV4-1; cdr3_nt: TGCGCCAGCAGCCACCCTAGCGATGCCTACGAGCAGTACTTC; cdr3_aa: CASSHPSDAYEQYF